This entry lists 19 T cell receptor beta chains sequenced from one sample in a study of patients and donors after allogeneic stem cell transplantation. TCRdb re-derived calls from the RT-PCR reads in MiXCR, one entry per CDR3 protein. The repertoire holds roughly 940,000 distinct CDR3 sequences, with roughly 17% as singletons. Specimen: blood, either unsorted or a sorted T cell fraction (not recorded which). These receptor sequences come from a human donor who was either an allogeneic HSCT recipient or a stem cell or donor lymphocyte infusion donor (not recorded which). It is not recorded whose cells these are; they may come from a transplant donor.

This chain joins TRBV9 and TRBJ1-4; D is possibly TRBD1 (6 bases). CDR1 and CDR2 from the germline V gene are SGDLS and YYNGEE. The CDR3 spans 13 residues. V lost 4 bases to trimming and J lost 8 bases, with 12 bases between them. The CDR3: CASSRQAGEKLFF. The CDR3 region has the DNA TGTGCCAGCAGCAGACAGGCGGGCGAAAAACTGTTTTTT.

This clonotype has just a few counts. This sequence joins TRBV29-1 and TRBJ1-2, with D unclear. V dropped 5 bases and J dropped 6 bases, with 10 bases sitting between them. From germline, CDR1 is SQVTM and CDR2 ANQGSEA. The CDR3 is made up of 11 amino acids. This CDR3 is CSVLYRNGYTF. DNA for the CDR3: TGCAGCGTTCTATATAGGAATGGCTACACCTTC.

This clonotype turned up a few times. The chain uses TRBV12-3 or TRBV12-4 and TRBJ1-3; D gene ambiguous. CDR3 length: 14 amino acids. V lost 6 bases, J lost 0 bases, and 9 bases lay in between. CDR3 in DNA: TGTGCCAGCAGCAAGGAGGTCTCTGGAAACACCATATATTTT. It encodes CASSKEVSGNTIYF.

This clonotype was counted a few times. The CDR3 DNA reads TGTGCCAGCAGCCAATTGGGTGGGAGGTCTAACGAGCAGTACTTC. Amino acids: CASSQLGGRSNEQYF. The chain uses TRBV3-1 and TRBJ2-7; TRBD2 might be the D (6 bases). Germline V gene lookup returns CDR1 LGHDT and CDR2 YNNKEL (reference sequence). The V and J ends lost 2 bases and 5 bases respectively, with 16 bases between them. This CDR3 spans 15 amino acids.

In this sample, this clonotype turned up a few times. The rearrangement uses TRBV20-1 and TRBJ2-7; 7 bases line up with TRBD2. There are 13 residues in the CDR3. In germline, CDR1 is DFQATT, CDR2 SNEGSKA (reference sequence). V dropped 5 bases and J dropped 2; count of bases not matched to a gene: 6. In nucleotides, the CDR3 is TGCAGTGCTCTTTTAGCGGGTACCTACGAGCAGTACTTC. It codes for CSALLAGTYEQYF.

In this sample, this clonotype turned up a few times. The chain joins TRBV7-9 to TRBJ2-5; D assignment may be TRBD1 or TRBD2 (7 bases each). The CDR3 runs to 16 residues. The V end lost 5 bases, the J end lost 7 bases, and 23 bases lay between the germline ends. CDR1 and CDR2 from the germline V gene are SEHNR and FQNEAQ (reference sequence). CDR3 amino acids: CASSGRQGRGRGTQYF. DNA of the CDR3: TGTGCCAGCAGCGGACGACAGGGTCGCGGGAGAGGGACCCAGTACTTC.

This clonotype appeared a few times. The gene calls are TRBV12-3 or TRBV12-4 and TRBJ1-1; the D is unclear. Trimming took 4 bases from V and 4 from J, leaving 10 bases between them. The CDR3 has 13 residues. The CDR3: CASSSTHTTEAFF. The CDR3 coding sequence is TGTGCCAGCAGTTCCACCCATACCACTGAAGCTTTCTTT.

This clonotype was seen more than once but under ten times. J is TRBJ2-1 and V is TRBV20-1; tentative D call: TRBD1 (6 bases). The CDR3 length is 16 residues. The V end was cut by 0 bases, the J end by 7 bases, with 19 bases between. Germline V gene lookup returns CDR1 DFQATT and CDR2 SNEGSKA (reference sequence). CDR3 DNA sequence: TGCAGTGCTAGAGATTTCAGGGGAAACTCGGGGAATGAGCAGTTCTTC. Protein sequence: CSARDFRGNSGNEQFF.

This chain joins TRBV4-1 and TRBJ1-2; the D gene is possibly TRBD1 (6 bases). This CDR3 comprises 15 residues. Per the germline V gene, CDR1 is MGHRA and CDR2 is YSYEKL. Trimming shortened V by 5 bases and J by 4 bases, and 17 bases separated the two germline ends. CDR3 bases: TGCGCCAGCAGCTTTATGGGGGGCCACCCCTATGGCTACACCTTC. It encodes CASSFMGGHPYGYTF.

The chain carries TRBV4-2 and TRBJ2-7, with TRBD1 as a possible D gene (6 bases). The CDR3 consists of 17 residues. Germline V CDR1 and CDR2: LGHNA, YNFKEQ. With 0 bases removed from V and 4 bases from J, the gap between germline ends came to 19 bases. CDR3 nucleotides: TGTGCCAGCAGCCAAGAAGGAGGTGGCAGGGGCGAATACGAGCAGTACTTC. Translated: CASSQEGGGRGEYEQYF.

Only a few counts were recorded for this clonotype. The rearrangement joins TRBV7-3 to TRBJ1-2, with D possibly being TRBD1 (5 bases). Germline CDR1 and CDR2: SGHTA and FQGTGA. This CDR3 region has 15 residues. Trimming left V 1 base short and J 7 bases short, with 16 bases between. CDR3 protein: CASSLRPGQGSGYTF. The CDR3 coding sequence is TGTGCCAGCAGCTTAAGGCCGGGGCAGGGTAGTGGCTACACCTTC.

The chain is built from TRBV2 and TRBJ2-2, with TRBD1 identical over 9 bases. In germline, CDR1 is SNHLY, CDR2 FYNNEI. The CDR3 is made up of 15 amino acids. The ends lost 7 bases at V and 2 bases at J; junction bases unmatched: 5. CDR3 DNA sequence: TGTGCCAGCACCGGGACAGGGATTAACACCGGGGAGCTGTTTTTT. Protein sequence: CASTGTGINTGELFF.

There are a few counts of this clonotype. V gene TRBV7-9 combines with J gene TRBJ2-2; D assignment may be TRBD1 or TRBD2 (5 bases each). In germline, CDR1 is SEHNR, CDR2 FQNEAQ (reference sequence). This CDR3 comprises 16 residues. Trimming stripped 5 bases from V and 7 bases from J, with 20 bases between. The CDR3 reads CASSPYPGPENGELFF. Here the CDR3 DNA reads TGTGCCAGCAGCCCCTATCCGGGACCAGAAAACGGGGAGCTGTTTTTT.

The chain recombines TRBV29-1 with TRBJ2-5, with 8 bases fitting TRBD1. The CDR3 length is 13 residues. Per the germline V gene, CDR1 is SQVTM and CDR2 is ANQGSEA. With 3 bases clipped from V and 4 bases from J, the junction kept 4 bases outside the gene matches. In nucleotides, the CDR3 is TGCAGCGTTGACAGGGGGCTTGGAGAGACCCAGTACTTC. Its translation is CSVDRGLGETQYF.

This clonotype was detected only a few times. The chain carries TRBV15 and TRBJ1-5; TRBD1 is a possible D gene (5 bases). The V gene's germline CDR1 is LNHNV and CDR2 YYDKDF (reference sequence). Trimming took 1 base from V and 4 from J, leaving 14 bases between them. The CDR3 sequence is 16 residues long. The CDR3 loop reads CATSRGDGMRNQPQHF. The DNA of the CDR3 is TGTGCCACCAGCAGAGGGGACGGGATGCGGAATCAGCCCCAGCATTTT.

Here the CDR3 reads CATSSPLSGANVLTF. DNA of the CDR3: TGTGCCACCAGCAGTCCACTATCTGGGGCCAACGTCCTGACTTTC. The V and J genes are TRBV15 and TRBJ2-6; D is unresolved. V was cut by 3 bases and J by 1 base, with 7 bases left in between. The germline V gene encodes CDR1 LNHNV and CDR2 YYDKDF (reference sequence). The CDR3 has 15 residues.

This clonotype was counted once. V usage is TRBV6-1 and J usage is TRBJ1-3; 8 bases match TRBD1. The CDR3 extends over 16 amino acids. V was pared by 6 bases and J by 0 bases, with 7 bases of the junction left unmatched. The germline V gene has CDR1 MNHNS and CDR2 SASEGT. The CDR3, as DNA: TGTGCCAGCAGCAGACAGGGGACTAACTCTGGAAACACCATATATTTT. It specifies CASSRQGTNSGNTIYF.

This clonotype turned up a few times. CDR3 sequence reads: CASSVGERANYEQYF. The CDR3 DNA is TGTGCCAGCAGCGTAGGGGAGCGGGCTAACTACGAGCAGTACTTC. J is TRBJ2-7 and V is TRBV9; D perhaps matches TRBD2 (6 bases). The CDR3 has 15 residues. V lost 0 bases, J lost 3 bases, and 13 bases lay in between. Per germline, CDR1 SGDLS and CDR2 YYNGEE.

This clonotype was recorded a few times. This chain connects TRBV6-5 to TRBJ1-2; D remains ambiguous. The V gene lost 0 bases and the J gene lost 6 bases, with 14 bases spanning the gap. The CDR3 is 15 residues long. Germline CDR1 is MNHEY and CDR2 is SVGAGI. The chain's CDR3 is CASSYSAAAPDGYTF. In DNA, the CDR3 is TGTGCCAGCAGTTACTCGGCAGCCGCTCCCGATGGCTACACCTTC.